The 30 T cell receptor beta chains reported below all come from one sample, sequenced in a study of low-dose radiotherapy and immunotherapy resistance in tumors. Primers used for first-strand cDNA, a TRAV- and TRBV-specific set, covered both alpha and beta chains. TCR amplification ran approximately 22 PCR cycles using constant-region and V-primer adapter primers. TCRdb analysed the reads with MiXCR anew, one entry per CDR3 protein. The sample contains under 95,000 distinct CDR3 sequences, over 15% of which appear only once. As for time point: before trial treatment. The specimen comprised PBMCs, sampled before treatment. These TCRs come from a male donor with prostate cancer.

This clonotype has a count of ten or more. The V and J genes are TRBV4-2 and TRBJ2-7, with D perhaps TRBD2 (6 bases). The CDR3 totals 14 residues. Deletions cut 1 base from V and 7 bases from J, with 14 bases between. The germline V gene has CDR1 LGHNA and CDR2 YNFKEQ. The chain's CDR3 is CASSQVNGGTEQYF. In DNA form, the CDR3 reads TGTGCCAGCAGCCAAGTTAATGGGGGGACTGAGCAGTACTTC.

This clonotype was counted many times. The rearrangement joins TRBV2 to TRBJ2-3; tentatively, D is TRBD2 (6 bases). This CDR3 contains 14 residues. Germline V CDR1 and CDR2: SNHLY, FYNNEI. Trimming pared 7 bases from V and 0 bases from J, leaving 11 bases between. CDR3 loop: CASTAGYSTDTQYF. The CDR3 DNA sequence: TGTGCCAGCACGGCGGGGTATAGCACAGATACGCAGTATTTT.

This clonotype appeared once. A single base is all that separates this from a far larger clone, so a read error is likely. CDR3: CASSYGWGGPGEQYF. As DNA, the CDR3 is TGTGCCAGCAGTTACGGGTGGGGCGGACCAGGTGAGCAGTACTTC. The V and J genes are TRBV6-5 and TRBJ2-5; TRBD1 is a possible D gene (5 bases). CDR1 is MNHEY and CDR2 is SVGAGI in the germline V gene. With 2 bases removed from V and 11 bases from J, the gap between germline ends came to 21 bases. CDR3 length: 15 amino acids.

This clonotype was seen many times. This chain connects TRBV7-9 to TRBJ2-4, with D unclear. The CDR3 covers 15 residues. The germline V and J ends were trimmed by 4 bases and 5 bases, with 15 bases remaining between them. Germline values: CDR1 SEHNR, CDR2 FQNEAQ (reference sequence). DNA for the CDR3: TGTGCCAGCAGCTCCCCGAGTCGGATCGAAAACATTCAGTACTTC. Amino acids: CASSSPSRIENIQYF.

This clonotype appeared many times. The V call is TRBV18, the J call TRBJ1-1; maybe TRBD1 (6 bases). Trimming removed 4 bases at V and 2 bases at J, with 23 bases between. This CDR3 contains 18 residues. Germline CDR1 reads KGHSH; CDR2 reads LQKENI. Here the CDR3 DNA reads TGTGCCAGCTCACTTCACAACCCACCCGGACAGAAAAACACTGAAGCTTTCTTT. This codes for CASSLHNPPGQKNTEAFF.

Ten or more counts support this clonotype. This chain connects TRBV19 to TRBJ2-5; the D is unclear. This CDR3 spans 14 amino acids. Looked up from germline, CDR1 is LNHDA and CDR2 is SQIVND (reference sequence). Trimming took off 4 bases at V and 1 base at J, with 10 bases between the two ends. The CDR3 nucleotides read TGTGCCAGTAGTAGTTCCAGGACCCAAGAGACCCAGTACTTC. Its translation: CASSSSRTQETQYF.

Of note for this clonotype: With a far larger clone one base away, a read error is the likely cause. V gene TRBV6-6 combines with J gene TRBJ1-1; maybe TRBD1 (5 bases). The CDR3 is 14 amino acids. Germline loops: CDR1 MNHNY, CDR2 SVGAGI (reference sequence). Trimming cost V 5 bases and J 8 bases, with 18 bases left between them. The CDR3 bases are TGTGCCAGCAGTGAGCGTGCGGGGACGGACGAAGCTTTCTTT. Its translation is CASSERAGTDEAFF.

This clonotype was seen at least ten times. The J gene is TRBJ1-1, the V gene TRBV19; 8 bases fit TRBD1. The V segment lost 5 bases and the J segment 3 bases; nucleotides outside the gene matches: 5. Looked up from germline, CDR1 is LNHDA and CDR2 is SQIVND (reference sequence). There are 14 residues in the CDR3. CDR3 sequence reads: CASSPGTGYTEAFF. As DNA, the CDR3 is TGTGCCAGTAGTCCGGGGACAGGATACACTGAAGCTTTCTTT.

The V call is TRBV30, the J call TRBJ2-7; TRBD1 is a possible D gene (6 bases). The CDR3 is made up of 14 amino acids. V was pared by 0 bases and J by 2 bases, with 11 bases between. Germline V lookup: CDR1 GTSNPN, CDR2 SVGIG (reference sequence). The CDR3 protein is CAWSVMGATYEQYF. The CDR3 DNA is TGTGCCTGGAGTGTTATGGGGGCAACCTACGAGCAGTACTTC.

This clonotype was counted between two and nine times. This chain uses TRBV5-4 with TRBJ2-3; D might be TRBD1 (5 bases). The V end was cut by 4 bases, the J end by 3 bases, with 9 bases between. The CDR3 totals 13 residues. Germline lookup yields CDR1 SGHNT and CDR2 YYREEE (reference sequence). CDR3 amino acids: CASSTPGTDTQYF. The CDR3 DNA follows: TGTGCCAGCAGCACCCCAGGGACAGATACGCAGTATTTT. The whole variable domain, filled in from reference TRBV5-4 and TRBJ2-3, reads ETGVTQSPTHLIKTRGQQVTLRCSSQSGHNTVSWYQQALGQGPQFIFQYYREEENGRGNFPPRFSGLQFPNYSSELNVNALELDDSALYLCASSTPGTDTQYFGPGTRLTVL.

CDR3 residues: CATSAGTASYNEQFF. In DNA, the CDR3 is TGTGCCACCAGCGCCGGGACAGCGTCCTACAATGAGCAGTTCTTC. The chain uses TRBV24-1 and TRBJ2-1; 7 nucleotides agree with TRBD1. The trim removed 7 bases at V and 1 base at J, leaving 6 bases unmatched. The CDR3 sequence is 15 residues long. From germline, CDR1 is KGHDR and CDR2 SFDVKD.

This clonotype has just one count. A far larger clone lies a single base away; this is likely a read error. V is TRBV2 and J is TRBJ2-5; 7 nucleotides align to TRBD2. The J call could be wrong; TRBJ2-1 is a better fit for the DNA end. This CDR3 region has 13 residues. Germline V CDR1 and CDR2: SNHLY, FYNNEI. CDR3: CASSGGRGDEQFF. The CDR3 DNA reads TGTGCCAGCAGTGGAGGCCGGGGGGATGAGCAGTTCTTC.

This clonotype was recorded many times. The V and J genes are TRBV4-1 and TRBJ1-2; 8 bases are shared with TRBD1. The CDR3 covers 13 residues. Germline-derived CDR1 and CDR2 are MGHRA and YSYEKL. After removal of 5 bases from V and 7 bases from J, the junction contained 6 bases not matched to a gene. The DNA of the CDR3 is TGCGCCAGCAGCGAAGGGGGACAGGCTGGCTACACCTTC. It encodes CASSEGGQAGYTF.

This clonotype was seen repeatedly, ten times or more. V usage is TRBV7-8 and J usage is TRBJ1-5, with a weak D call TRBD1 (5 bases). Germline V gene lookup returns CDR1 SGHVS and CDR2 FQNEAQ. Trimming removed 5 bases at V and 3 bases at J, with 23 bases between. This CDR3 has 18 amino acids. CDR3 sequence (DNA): TGTGCCAGCAGCACCGGGACGGGACTCACCGGGATCAATCAGCCCCAGCATTTT. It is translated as CASSTGTGLTGINQPQHF. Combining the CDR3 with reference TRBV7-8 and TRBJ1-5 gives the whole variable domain GAGVSQSPRYKVAKRGQDVALRCDPISGHVSLFWYQQALGQGPEFLTYFQNEAQLDKSGLPSDRFFAERPEGSVSTLKIQRTQQEDSAVYLCASSTGTGLTGINQPQHFGDGTRLSIL.

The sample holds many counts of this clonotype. CDR3 protein: CASSQRTGQGRGYTF. The CDR3 nucleotides read TGCGCCAGCAGCCAGAGGACGGGACAGGGGCGCGGCTACACCTTC. V usage is TRBV4-1 and J usage is TRBJ1-2; 10 positions match TRBD1. The CDR3 has 15 residues. Germline assignment: CDR1 MGHRA and CDR2 YSYEKL. J gave up 8 bases and V 3 bases, and 9 bases lay outside the gene matches.

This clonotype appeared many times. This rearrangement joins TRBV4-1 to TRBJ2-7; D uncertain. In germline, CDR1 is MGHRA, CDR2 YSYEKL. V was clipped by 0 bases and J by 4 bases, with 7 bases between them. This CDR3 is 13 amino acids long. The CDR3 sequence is CASSQEQTYEQYF. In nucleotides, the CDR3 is TGCGCCAGCAGCCAAGAACAGACGTACGAGCAGTACTTC.

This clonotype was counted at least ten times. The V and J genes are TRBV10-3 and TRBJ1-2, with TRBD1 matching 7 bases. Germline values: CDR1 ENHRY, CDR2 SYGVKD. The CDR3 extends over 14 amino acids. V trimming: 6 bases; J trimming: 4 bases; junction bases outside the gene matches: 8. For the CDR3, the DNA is TGTGCCATCAGGCCAGGGGGAAACCTCTATGGCTACACCTTC. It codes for CAIRPGGNLYGYTF.

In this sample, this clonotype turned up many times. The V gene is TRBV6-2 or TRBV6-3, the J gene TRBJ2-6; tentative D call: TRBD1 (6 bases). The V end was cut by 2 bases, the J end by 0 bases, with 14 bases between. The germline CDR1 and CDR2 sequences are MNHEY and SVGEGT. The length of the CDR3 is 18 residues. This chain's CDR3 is CASSYTPDSYSGANVLTF. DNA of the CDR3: TGTGCCAGCAGTTACACACCGGACAGTTACTCTGGGGCCAACGTCCTGACTTTC.

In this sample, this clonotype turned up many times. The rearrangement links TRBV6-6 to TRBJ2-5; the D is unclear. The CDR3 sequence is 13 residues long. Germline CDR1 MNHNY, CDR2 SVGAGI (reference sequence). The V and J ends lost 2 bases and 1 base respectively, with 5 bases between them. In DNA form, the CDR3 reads TGTGCCAGCAGTTACAGGGCCCAAGAGACCCAGTACTTC. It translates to CASSYRAQETQYF.

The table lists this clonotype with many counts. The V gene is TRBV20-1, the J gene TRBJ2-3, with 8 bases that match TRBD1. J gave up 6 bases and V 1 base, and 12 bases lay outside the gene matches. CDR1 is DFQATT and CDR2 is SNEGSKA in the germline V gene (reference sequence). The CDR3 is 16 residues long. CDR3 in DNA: TGCAGTGCTAGAGGGACAGGGCGTCCCTACTTGGATACGCAGTATTTT. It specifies CSARGTGRPYLDTQYF.

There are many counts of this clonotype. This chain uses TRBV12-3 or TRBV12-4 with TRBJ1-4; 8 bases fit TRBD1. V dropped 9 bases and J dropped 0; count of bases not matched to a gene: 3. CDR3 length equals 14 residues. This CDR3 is CASKQGATNEKLFF. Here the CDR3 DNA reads TGTGCCAGTAAACAGGGGGCAACTAATGAAAAACTGTTTTTT.

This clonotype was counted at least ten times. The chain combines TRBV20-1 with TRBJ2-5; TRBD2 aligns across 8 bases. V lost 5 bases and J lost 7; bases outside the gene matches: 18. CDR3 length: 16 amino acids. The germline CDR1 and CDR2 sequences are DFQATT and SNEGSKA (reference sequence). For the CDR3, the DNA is TGCAGTGCTCTGAGTCCCCGGGGGGGCCCGCAGGGGACCCAGTACTTC. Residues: CSALSPRGGPQGTQYF.

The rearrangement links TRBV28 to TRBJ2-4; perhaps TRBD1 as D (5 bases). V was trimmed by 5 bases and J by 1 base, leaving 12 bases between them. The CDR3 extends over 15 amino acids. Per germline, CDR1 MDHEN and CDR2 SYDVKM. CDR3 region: CASSPGSEAKNIQYF. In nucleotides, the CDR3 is TGTGCCAGCAGTCCAGGGTCGGAGGCCAAAAACATTCAGTACTTC.

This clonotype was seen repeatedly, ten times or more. The CDR3 is CASSHRQGGGNQPQHF. In DNA, the CDR3 is TGTGCCAGCAGCCACCGACAGGGAGGCGGCAATCAGCCCCAGCATTTT. The chain has TRBV12-3 or TRBV12-4 and TRBJ1-5; 7 positions agree with TRBD1. The CDR3 consists of 16 residues. V trimming: 6 bases; J trimming: 2 bases; junction bases outside the gene matches: 10.

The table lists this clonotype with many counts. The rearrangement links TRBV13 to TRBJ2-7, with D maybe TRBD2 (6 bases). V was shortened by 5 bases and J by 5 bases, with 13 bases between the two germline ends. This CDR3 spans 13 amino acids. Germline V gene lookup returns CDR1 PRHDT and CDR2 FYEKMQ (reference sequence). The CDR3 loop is CASSGDSANEQYF. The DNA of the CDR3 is TGTGCCAGCAGCGGGGACTCAGCCAACGAGCAGTACTTC.

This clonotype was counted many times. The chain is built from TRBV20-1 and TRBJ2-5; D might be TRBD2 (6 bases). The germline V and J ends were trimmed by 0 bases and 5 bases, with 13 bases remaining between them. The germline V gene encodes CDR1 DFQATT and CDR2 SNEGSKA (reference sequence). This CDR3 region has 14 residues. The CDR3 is CSARDGTAGETQYF. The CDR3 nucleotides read TGCAGTGCTAGAGACGGGACGGCGGGGGAGACCCAGTACTTC.

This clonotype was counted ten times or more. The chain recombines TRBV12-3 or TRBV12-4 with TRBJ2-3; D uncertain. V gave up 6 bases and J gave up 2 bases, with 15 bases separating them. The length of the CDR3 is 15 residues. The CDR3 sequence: CASRSIAVVTDTQYF. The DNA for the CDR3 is TGTGCCAGCAGATCTATAGCCGTCGTCACAGATACGCAGTATTTT.

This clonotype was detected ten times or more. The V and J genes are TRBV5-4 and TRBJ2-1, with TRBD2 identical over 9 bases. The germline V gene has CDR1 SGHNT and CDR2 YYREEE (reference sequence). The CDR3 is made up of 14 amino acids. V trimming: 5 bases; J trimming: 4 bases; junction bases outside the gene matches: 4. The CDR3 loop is CASRSLAGYNEQFF. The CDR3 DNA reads TGTGCCAGCAGAAGCCTAGCGGGATACAATGAGCAGTTCTTC. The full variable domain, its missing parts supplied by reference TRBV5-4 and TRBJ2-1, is ETGVTQSPTHLIKTRGQQVTLRCSSQSGHNTVSWYQQALGQGPQFIFQYYREEENGRGNFPPRFSGLQFPNYSSELNVNALELDDSALYLCASRSLAGYNEQFFGPGTRLTVL.

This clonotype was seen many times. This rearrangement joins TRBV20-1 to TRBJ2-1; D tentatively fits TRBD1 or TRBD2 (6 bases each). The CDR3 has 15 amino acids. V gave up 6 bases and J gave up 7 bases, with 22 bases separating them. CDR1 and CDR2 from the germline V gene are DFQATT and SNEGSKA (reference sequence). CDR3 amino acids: CSAPPRSQGRNEQFF. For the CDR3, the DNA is TGCAGTGCCCCCCCCCGCTCCCAGGGGAGGAATGAGCAGTTCTTC.

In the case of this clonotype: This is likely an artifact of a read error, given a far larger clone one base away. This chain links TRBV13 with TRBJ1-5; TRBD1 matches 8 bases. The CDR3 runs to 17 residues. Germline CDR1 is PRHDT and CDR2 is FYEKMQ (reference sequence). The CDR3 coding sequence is TGTGACAGCAGCCGCTCGACAGGGGAAGTTGGAGTGGAGCCCCAGCATTTT. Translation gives CDSSRSTGEVGVEPQHF.